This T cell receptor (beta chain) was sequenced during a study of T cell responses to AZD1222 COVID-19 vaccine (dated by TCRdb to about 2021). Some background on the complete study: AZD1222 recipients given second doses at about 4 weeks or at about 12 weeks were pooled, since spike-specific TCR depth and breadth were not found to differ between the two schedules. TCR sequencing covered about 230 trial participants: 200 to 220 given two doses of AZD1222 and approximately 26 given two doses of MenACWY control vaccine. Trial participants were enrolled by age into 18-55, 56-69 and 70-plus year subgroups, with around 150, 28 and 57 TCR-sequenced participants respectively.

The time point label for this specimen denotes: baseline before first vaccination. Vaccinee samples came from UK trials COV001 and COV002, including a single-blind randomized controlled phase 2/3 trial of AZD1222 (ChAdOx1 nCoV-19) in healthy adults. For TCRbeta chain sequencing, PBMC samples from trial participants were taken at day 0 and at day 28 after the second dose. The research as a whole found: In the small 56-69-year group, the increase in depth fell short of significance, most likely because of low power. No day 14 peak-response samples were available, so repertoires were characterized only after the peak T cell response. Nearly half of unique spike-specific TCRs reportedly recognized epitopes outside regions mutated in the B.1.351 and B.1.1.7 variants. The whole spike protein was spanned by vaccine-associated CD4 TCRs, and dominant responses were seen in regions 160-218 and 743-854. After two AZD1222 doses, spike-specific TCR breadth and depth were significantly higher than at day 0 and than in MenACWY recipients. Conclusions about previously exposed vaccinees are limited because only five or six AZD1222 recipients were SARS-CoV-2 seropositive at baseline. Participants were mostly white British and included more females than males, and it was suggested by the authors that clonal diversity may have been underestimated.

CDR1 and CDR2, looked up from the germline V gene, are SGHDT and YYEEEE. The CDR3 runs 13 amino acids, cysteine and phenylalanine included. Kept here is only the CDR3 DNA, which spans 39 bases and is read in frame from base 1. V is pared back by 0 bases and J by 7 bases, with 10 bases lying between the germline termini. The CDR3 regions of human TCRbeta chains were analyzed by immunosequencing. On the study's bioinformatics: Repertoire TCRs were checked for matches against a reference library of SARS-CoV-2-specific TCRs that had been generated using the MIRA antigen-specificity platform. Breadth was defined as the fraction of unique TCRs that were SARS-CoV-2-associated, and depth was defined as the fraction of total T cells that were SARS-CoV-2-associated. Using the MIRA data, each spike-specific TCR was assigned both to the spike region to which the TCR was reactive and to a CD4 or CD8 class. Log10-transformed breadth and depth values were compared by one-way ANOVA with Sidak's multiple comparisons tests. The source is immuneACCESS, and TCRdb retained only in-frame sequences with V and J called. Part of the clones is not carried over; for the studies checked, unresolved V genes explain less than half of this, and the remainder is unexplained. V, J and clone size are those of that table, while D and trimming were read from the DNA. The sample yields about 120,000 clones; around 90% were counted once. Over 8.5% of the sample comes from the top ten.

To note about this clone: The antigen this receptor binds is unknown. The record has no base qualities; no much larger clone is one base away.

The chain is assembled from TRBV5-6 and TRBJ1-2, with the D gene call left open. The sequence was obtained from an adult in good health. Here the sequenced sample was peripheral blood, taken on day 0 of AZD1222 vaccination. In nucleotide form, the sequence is TGTGCCAGCAGCTTGGACGCTTTTCGTGGCTACACCTTC. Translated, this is CASSLDAFRGYTF.